One TCR beta chain is described in this entry. What antigen it recognizes has not been identified. Per-nucleotide qualities are absent, and no much larger clonotype sits a single base away. These data come from a study of blood T cell repertoires in COVID-19 (dated by TCRdb to the early 2020s). Study-wide context: Samples covering the acute and convalescent phases of COVID-19 were provided by collaborators in the United States, Italy and Spain. A freely available public database, intended as a resource for researchers studying the immune response to SARS-CoV-2, is where the repertoires were released. The prospective study material was composed of cDNA or gDNA derived from T cells, B-cell-depleted T cells, or PBMCs. Where available, HLA class I and class II types were obtained from metadata supplied by the sample provider rather than from assay-based typing. The samples were drawn from the first 160 participants of the ongoing ImmuneRACE study and from 1,254 subjects provided by 6 global collaborators. The sample metadata nearly always contained a de-identified subject ID, COVID-19 status, age in years and sex. The dataset comprised deeply sampled blood TCRbeta repertoires from subjects exposed to, actively infected with, or recovered from COVID-19. Results the study describes overall, beyond this receptor: Clinical and demographic metadata were provided uncurated, with the amount varying by source and participant.

At the junction V is shortened by 7 bases and J by 3 bases, with 21 bases in between. Inclusive of the bounding cysteine and phenylalanine, the CDR3 is 16 residues long. The kept DNA is CDR3 alone, 48 bases in frame from the first base. In the germline V gene (reference sequence), CDR1 corresponds to MNHEY and CDR2 to SMNVEV. TCRbeta CDR3 regions were amplified from genomic DNA by means of the immunoSEQ Assay, a bias-controlled multiplex PCR. Turning to the authors' computational methods: The number of nucleated cells in each sample was estimated from the amplification of reference gene primers within the assay. To quantify the absolute abundance of each unique TCRbeta CDR3 rearrangement, sequence reads were collapsed and filtered. For each sample, productive Simpson clonality was calculated as the square root of Simpson's diversity index across productive rearrangements. The source is immuneACCESS, and TCRdb retained only in-frame sequences with V and J called. Part of the clones is not carried over; for the studies checked, unresolved V genes explain less than half of this, and the remainder is unexplained. V and J calls and clone size are copied from that table; D and trimming were computed from the DNA. Present in this sample are hundreds of thousands of clones, about nine tenths of which were seen just once. The top ten hold roughly 2.5% of the sample.

Participants in the prospective study were enrolled through a virtual design, were aged about 18 to 90 years, and lived in roughly 25 United States geographic areas. In the prospective study, cohorts were assigned on the basis of participant-reported clinical history obtained from a screening survey and a study questionnaire. ImmuneRACE Cohort 3 recovered participants were defined by two consecutive negative NP/OP PCR tests, healthcare professional clearance, or symptom resolution. Each participant in the prospective study had whole blood, serum and a nasopharyngeal or oropharyngeal swab collected by mobile phlebotomists. Over a roughly two-month period, participants in the prospective study had the option of providing additional blood draws and questionnaires. Before DNA extraction, blood samples from the prospective study were shipped at room temperature or frozen.

The material sequenced was PBMCs or T cells enriched from blood (not recorded which). This receptor was identified in a man aged 60 to 69 who had recovered from COVID-19. The V and J segments used are TRBV27 and TRBJ1-2; a tentative D call is TRBD1 (5 bases match). The CDR3 sequence is CASTPYRGSLDYGYTF. The sequenced DNA: TGTGCCAGCACCCCCTACCGGGGGAGCCTTGACTATGGCTACACCTTC.